The source of this T cell receptor beta chain is a study of tumor-infiltrating lymphocytes in primary liver carcinoma. About this clonotype itself: A junction end diverges from the germline sequence, so it may reflect a read error.

Scientists recovered RNA and DNA together from roughly 21-30 mg of unsorted bulk tissue. Surgeons resected the patients' primary liver carcinomas. Enrolled patients were chronically infected with HBV and treatment-naive. Germline assignment: CDR1 SGHNT and CDR2 YENEEA. This CDR3 is built from 19 residues. Using a constant-region primer together with ProtoScript II reverse transcriptase, TCR beta cDNA was made from about 490 ng of total RNA. Each TCR beta library was derived from three nested multiplex PCR rounds that employed slightly modified ARM-PCR. The first two PCR rounds used TRBV1-TRBV30 primers with a Cbeta primer, about 9 cycles each. MiXCR was run by TCRdb on the multiplex PCR reads, yielding one entry per CDR3 protein. This sample carries 25,000 to 35,000 distinct CDR3 sequences, approximately 80% of them seen once, and the ten largest clones take under 40%.

The source is a man aged 35-49 years with primary liver carcinoma and hepatitis B virus infection. What was sequenced was liver tumor tissue from sampling region 5. As for subset: tumor region T5, tumor centre. The chain recombines TRBV11-3 with TRBJ2-3; 11 bases align to TRBD2. The CDR3 region has the DNA TGTACCAGCAGCTTAGACCCCACAGGACTAGCGGGCCTCACAGATACGCTGTATTTT. This gives the protein CTSSLDPTGLAGLTDTLYF.